Here is one TCR beta chain with its context. The V gene's germline CDR1 is SNHLY and CDR2 FYNNEI. With 4 bases removed from V and 8 bases from J, the gap between germline ends came to 14 bases. The CDR3 spans 13 residues. The data originate from a study of blood T cell repertoires in COVID-19. Study summary: There were acute and convalescent COVID-19 samples, and they came from the United States, Italy and Spain.

The data were produced by immunoSEQ multiplex PCR, yet TCRdb's version contains in-frame clones alone and is incomplete. The table records about 240,000 clones, roughly 80% of them present only once. This TCR was recovered from a woman older than 75 with acute or convalescent COVID-19. The chain combines TRBV2 with TRBJ1-2; possibly TRBD1 for D (5 bases). Specimen: peripheral blood. The CDR3 is CASSGGEIVGYTF. The CDR3 nucleotides read TGTGCCAGCAGTGGGGGGGAGATAGTGGGCTACACCTTC.